The present entry profiles one T cell receptor beta chain with its context. Its antigen is undetermined. Genomic DNA per cell subset filled all wells of several immunoSEQ plates. Profiling relied on immunoSEQ multiplex PCR, and the TCRdb table lists in-frame clones only, not all of them. The profile shows some 1 million clones, about 75% of them singletons. The data belong to a study of shared clonotypes between healthy human individuals. General study findings and limits: Naive subsets typically showed greater estimated richness than memory subsets. The study found lower generation probabilities in non-shared clonotypes than in those shared by all four donors.

CDR1 MGHRA and CDR2 YSYEKL come from the germline V gene. The V and J ends lost 5 bases and 4 bases, in that order; junction bases with no gene match: 10. This CDR3 spans 15 amino acids. Subsets obtained from CD4+ cells comprised CD45RA+ naive and CD45RA-negative memory cells. The chain joins TRBV4-1 to TRBJ1-2; TRBD1 agrees at 7 bases. The clonotype was recovered from a man between 18 and 35 years old in good health. The sequenced sample was memory CD4+ T cells sorted from blood. The subset is: CD45RA-negative fraction. The CDR3 spells CASSSGTAKIYGYTF. In DNA form, the CDR3 reads TGCGCCAGCAGCTCCGGGACAGCCAAGATCTATGGCTACACCTTC.